This TCR beta chain was observed in a study of CD8+ T cells in alopecia areata. Findings and caveats of the study: Sequencing of scalp samples also captures resident alphabeta T cells of normal skin.

CDR3 length: 15 amino acids. V lost 2 bases to trimming and J lost 2 bases; unmatched junction nucleotides: 6. Germline V gives CDR1 GTSNPN, CDR2 SVGIG (reference sequence). Extracted RNA was reverse transcribed, and the resulting cDNA served as sequencing template. TCRdb keeps only in-frame clones here, not all; method: immunoSEQ multiplex PCR. The profile covers 90,000 to 150,000 clones, with under 40% appearing a single time and roughly 3.2% taken by the ten largest. From alopecia areata patients, lesional scalp punch biopsies and peripheral blood were collected. PBMCs were stained for CD3, CD4 and CD8, and CD4+ and CD8+ T cells were sorted. About this clone: Its antigen is unknown.

V gene TRBV30 combines with J gene TRBJ2-3; 8 bases fit TRBD1. The TCR sequence derives from a human donor with alopecia areata. Input material: CD4+ T cells sorted from blood. This CDR3 is CAWSPQGANTDTQYF. CDR3 nucleotides: TGTGCCTGGAGTCCCCAGGGGGCGAACACAGATACGCAGTATTTT.